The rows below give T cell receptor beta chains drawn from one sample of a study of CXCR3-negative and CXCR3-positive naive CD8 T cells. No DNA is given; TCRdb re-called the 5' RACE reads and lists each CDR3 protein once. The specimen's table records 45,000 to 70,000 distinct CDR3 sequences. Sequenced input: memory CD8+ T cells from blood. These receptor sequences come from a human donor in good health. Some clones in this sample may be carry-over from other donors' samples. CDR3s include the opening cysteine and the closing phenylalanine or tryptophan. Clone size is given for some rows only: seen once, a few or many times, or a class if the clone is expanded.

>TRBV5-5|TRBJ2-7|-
CASSLEWNYEQYF
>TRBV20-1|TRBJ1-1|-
CSADPTASEAFF
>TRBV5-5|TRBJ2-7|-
CASSWHLTEAYEQYF
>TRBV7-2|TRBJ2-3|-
CASSLPAGGADTQYF
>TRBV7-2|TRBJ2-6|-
CASSPPGAYLSGANVLTF
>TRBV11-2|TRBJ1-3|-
CASSSGNGNTIYF
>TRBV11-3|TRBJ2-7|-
CASSLDRDSYEQYF
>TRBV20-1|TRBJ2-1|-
CSAIAISGGINEQFF
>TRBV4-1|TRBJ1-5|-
CASSQDGGSNQPQHF
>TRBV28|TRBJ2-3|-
CASSSNTESTDTQYF
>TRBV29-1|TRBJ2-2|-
CSVEASSRNTGELFF
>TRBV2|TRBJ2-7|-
CASSERQASYEQYF
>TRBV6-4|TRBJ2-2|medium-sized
CASSEDSGGTGELFF
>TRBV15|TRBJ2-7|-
CATSSAGGGVYEQYF
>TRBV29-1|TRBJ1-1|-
CSVDSVVRGNTEAFF
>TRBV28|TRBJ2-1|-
CASSSKQSGSSYNEQFF
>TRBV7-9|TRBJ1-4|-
CASSLTDRGPLEKLFF
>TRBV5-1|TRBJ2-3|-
CASSLGWEPTSSTDTQYF
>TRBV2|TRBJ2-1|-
CARTSGLYNEQFF
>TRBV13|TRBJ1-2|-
CASSHPKNYGYTF
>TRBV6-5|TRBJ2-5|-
CASSYGQGQTQYF
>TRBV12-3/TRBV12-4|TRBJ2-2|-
CASSQTGIFDTGELFF
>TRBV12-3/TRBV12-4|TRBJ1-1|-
CASSPGDRAEGTEAFF
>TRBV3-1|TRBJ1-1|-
CASSPRMRNTEAFF
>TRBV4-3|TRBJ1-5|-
CASSQETYSNQPQHF
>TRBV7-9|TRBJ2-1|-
CASSFIAGGSYNEQFF
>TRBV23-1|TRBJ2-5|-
CASSQPTLALWEETQYF
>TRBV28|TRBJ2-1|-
CASSFEAGRVEQFF
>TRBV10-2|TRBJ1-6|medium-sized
CASSESDREHSPLHF
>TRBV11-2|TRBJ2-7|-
CASSLDTGSDEQYF
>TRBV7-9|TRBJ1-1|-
CASSSRTGGDTEAFF
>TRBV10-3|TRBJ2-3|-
CAISDPGQVTDTQYF
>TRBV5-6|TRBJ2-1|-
CASSLGGQSYNEQFF
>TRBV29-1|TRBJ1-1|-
CSALRGGTEAFF
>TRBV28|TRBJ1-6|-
CASSLSGSFNSPLHF
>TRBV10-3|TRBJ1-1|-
CAISDVQMNTEAFF
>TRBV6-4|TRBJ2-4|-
CASSDPGQGGDIQYF
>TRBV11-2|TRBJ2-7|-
CASSFTSGGAYEQYF
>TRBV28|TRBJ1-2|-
CASSLAGRPNYGYTF